This T cell receptor beta chain emerged from a study of shared clonotypes between healthy human individuals. Naivety among CD8 cells was defined by CD45RO negativity and positive CCR7 selection, thereby excluding terminally differentiated effector memory CD45RA+ cells. Caucasian adults residing in Nashville, Tennessee made up all the donors. Concerning this clone itself: This specimen includes other DNA sequences encoding the same CDR3.

Data came from immunoSEQ multiplex PCR; TCRdb stores just in-frame clones and leaves some out. The sample records some 2,100,000 clones, about 93% being singletons. The CDR3 sequence is 12 residues long. V lost 2 bases, J lost 10 bases, and 9 bases lay in between. Germline V gene sequence: CDR1 MDHEN, CDR2 SYDVKM. The clonotype was recovered from a man younger than 30 in good health. Some clones in this sample may be carry-over from other donors' samples. This chain connects TRBV28 to TRBJ2-1; D may correspond to TRBD1 or TRBD2 (5 bases each). The sequencing input was naive CD8+ T cells from PBMCs. The CDR3 region has the DNA TGTGCCAGCAGTTTACGGGGCAGGGAGCAGTTCTTC. This gives the protein CASSLRGREQFF. The whole variable domain, remainder taken from reference TRBV28 and TRBJ2-1, is DVKVTQSSRYLVKRTGEKVFLECVQDMDHENMFWYRQDPGLGLRLIYFSYDVKMKEKGDIPEGYSVSREKKERFSLILESASTNQTSMYLCASSLRGREQFFGPGTRLTVL.